Listed below are T cell receptor beta chains from one sample, sequenced in a study of cytomegalovirus exposure and HLA in healthy donors. Repertoires were generated with immunoSEQ multiplex PCR, while TCRdb's copy carries only in-frame clones and drops some. The sample table includes about 200,000 clones. Material for sequencing was PBMCs. Source of these receptors: a girl between 2 and 10 years old in good health and CMV-seropositive. Each CDR3 is given with its conserved first and last residue. D genes are given only for firm matches.

TGTGCCAGCAGTCCCATGCTAATGGAGACCCAGTACTTC,CASSPMLMETQYF,TRBJ2-5,.,TRBV27
TGTGCCAGCAGCCTAATTGACAGCCGCAACACTGAAGCTTTCTTT,CASSLIDSRNTEAFF,TRBJ1-1,.,TRBV7-9
TGTGCCAGCAGCCTCGGACAGGACTATGGCTACACCTTC,CASSLGQDYGYTF,TRBJ1-2,TRBD1,TRBV11-1
TGTGCCAGCAGCCAAGTAGGCGGGTACGGTGATACGCAGTATTTT,CASSQVGGYGDTQYF,TRBJ2-3,.,TRBV14
TGCAGCGTTTCACAGGAAGAGACCCAGTACTTC,CSVSQEETQYF,TRBJ2-5,.,TRBV29-1
TGTGCCAGCAGCTTAGCCGTAGCTACCGGGAAAGGAACTGAAGCTTTCTTT,CASSLAVATGKGTEAFF,TRBJ1-1,.,TRBV7-2
TGTGCCAGCAGGATGGGACAGGGCTCCTACGAGCAGTACTTC,CASRMGQGSYEQYF,TRBJ2-7,TRBD1,TRBV6-6
TGTGCCAGCAGTTTGATACAGGGGAGCACAGATACGCAGTATTTT,CASSLIQGSTDTQYF,TRBJ2-3,TRBD1,TRBV28
TGTGCCAGCAGCTTGGGCCCGGCAGGGGAGTACGAGCAGTACTTC,CASSLGPAGEYEQYF,TRBJ2-7,.,TRBV5-4
TGCGCCAGCAGCTTGGACGGTATGAACACTGAAGCTTTCTTT,CASSLDGMNTEAFF,TRBJ1-1,.,TRBV5-1
TGTGCCAGCAGTGCAACAGGGGTTGAGGAGACCCAGTACTTC,CASSATGVEETQYF,TRBJ2-5,TRBD1,TRBV9
TGTGCCAGCAGCCGTACGGTGGGCGACTATGGCTACACCTTC,CASSRTVGDYGYTF,TRBJ1-2,.,TRBV7-9
TGTGCCACCAGCAGAGATCCCGCGGGATTCTACGAGCAGTACTTC,CATSRDPAGFYEQYF,TRBJ2-7,.,TRBV15
TGTGCCAGCAGCACTTACAGGGGGAACTACAATGAGCAGTTCTTC,CASSTYRGNYNEQFF,TRBJ2-1,TRBD1,TRBV7-9
TGTGCCAGCGGTCTAGCAGTGCACGAGCAGTACTTC,CASGLAVHEQYF,TRBJ2-7,.,TRBV28
TGTGCCAGCAGCTCTAGAGGGGGAAGCGAGCAGTACTTC,CASSSRGGSEQYF,TRBJ2-7,.,TRBV7-8
TGTGCCAGCAGCTTGGATTCGGGGACCTACGAGCAGTACTTC,CASSLDSGTYEQYF,TRBJ2-7,.,TRBV5-4
TGTGCCAGCAGTATTACGAGGACTCGCACAGATACGCAGTATTTT,CASSITRTRTDTQYF,TRBJ2-3,.,TRBV27
TGTGCCAGCAGCCAAGATAAGGACAGACCGTTCACAGATACGCAGTATTTT,CASSQDKDRPFTDTQYF,TRBJ2-3,.,TRBV14
TGCGCCAGCAGTTTTTCAGGGAGGGAGGTAGTCTTC,CASSFSGREVVF,TRBJ2-4,TRBD2,TRBV10-2
TGTGCCAGCAGCTTAAACGGTATACAGTGGAACTATGGCTACACCTTC,CASSLNGIQWNYGYTF,TRBJ1-2,.,TRBV11-2
TGTGCCAGCAGCTTAGGCAGTAGCACAGATACGCAGTATTTT,CASSLGSSTDTQYF,TRBJ2-3,.,TRBV7-8
TGTGCCACCAGCAAGGAAACAGGGGCAGATACGCAGTATTTT,CATSKETGADTQYF,TRBJ2-3,TRBD1,TRBV15
TGTGCCAGCAGTCCCTTCGAACTAGCGGGATCACAAAGGCAGTTCTTC,CASSPFELAGSQRQFF,TRBJ2-1,TRBD2,TRBV28
TGTGCCAGCAGCTTGCTGGACTGGAACGAGCAGTACTTC,CASSLLDWNEQYF,TRBJ2-7,.,TRBV5-4
TGTGCCAGCAGAACAGGGGGAAGCAATCAGCCCCAGCATTTT,CASRTGGSNQPQHF,TRBJ1-5,TRBD1,TRBV28
TGTGCCAGCAGCTTCGACAGGGGGCCTGCCGAGCAGTACTTC,CASSFDRGPAEQYF,TRBJ2-7,TRBD1,TRBV5-4
TGTGCCAGCAGTCGAGAACAGGGGCGGGACTATGGCTACACCTTC,CASSREQGRDYGYTF,TRBJ1-2,TRBD1,TRBV28
TGTGCCAGCTTCGGGACTAGCGGGAGTGTCGCCTACAATGAGCAGTTCTTC,CASFGTSGSVAYNEQFF,TRBJ2-1,TRBD2,TRBV2
TGCAGCGTTGTTTTCGGAGAGTATAGCAATCAGCCCCAGCATTTT,CSVVFGEYSNQPQHF,TRBJ1-5,.,TRBV29-1
TGTGCCATCAGTGGGCCGATGGCGGGAGTTGGGGATGAGCAGTTCTTC,CAISGPMAGVGDEQFF,TRBJ2-1,TRBD2,TRBV10-3
TGTGCCAGCAGTCAAAACGGACAGGCCAATCAGCCCCAGCATTTT,CASSQNGQANQPQHF,TRBJ1-5,TRBD1,TRBV28
TGTGCCAGCGAAGGGGCTAGCGTTAGTAGTGCGCAGTATTTT,CASEGASVSSAQYF,TRBJ2-3,.,TRBV7-2
TGTGCCAGCAGTTTAACGGGGGGACAGGGGAGGGTACACACCATATATTTT,CASSLTGGQGRVHTIYF,TRBJ1-3,TRBD1,TRBV28
TGTGCCAGCTCAACCGGGACAGGGGGAACCGGGGAGCTGTTTTTT,CASSTGTGGTGELFF,TRBJ2-2,TRBD1,TRBV18
TGTGCCAGCAGCCCGGGGGCGGTACAGGCGGGGGACTTC,CASSPGAVQAGDF,TRBJ2-7,.,TRBV5-6
TGTGCCAGCAGTCCCCCGACAGGCTGGAACACTGAAGCTTTCTTT,CASSPPTGWNTEAFF,TRBJ1-1,.,TRBV28
TGTGCCAGTAGTATAGCTGGCAGGGGAGGGCGAAGGGCTTTCTTT,CASSIAGRGGRRAFF,TRBJ1-1,.,TRBV19
TGTGCCAGCAGTTACCTAGCGGGAGGATTGAATGAGCAGTTCTTC,CASSYLAGGLNEQFF,TRBJ2-1,TRBD2,TRBV6-5
TGCAGCGGGGACTCAAGCTCCTACAATGAGCAGTTCTTC,CSGDSSSYNEQFF,TRBJ2-1,.,TRBV29-1
TGTGCCAGCAGCTGGGGGACTAGCGGGTCCGACGAGCAGTACTTC,CASSWGTSGSDEQYF,TRBJ2-7,TRBD2,TRBV7-9
TGCGCCAGCAGCCCAAGTGGGGCCGAACTCACAGATACGCAGTATTTT,CASSPSGAELTDTQYF,TRBJ2-3,.,TRBV4-1
TGTGCCAGCAGTACTCCTAGCGGCGCAGATACGCAGTATTTT,CASSTPSGADTQYF,TRBJ2-3,TRBD2,TRBV28
TGCGCCAGCAGTCAACTCACGGACAGGGAGGGGATTGGAAATCAGCCCCAGCATTTT,CASSQLTDREGIGNQPQHF,TRBJ1-5,TRBD1,TRBV23-1
TGTGCCAGCAGCCGGGACAGGGGCTACGTAGGGGATCAGCCCCAGCATTTT,CASSRDRGYVGDQPQHF,TRBJ1-5,TRBD1,TRBV28
TGTGCCAGCAGTTTTGACTCTATCTCCTACAATGAGCAGTTCTTC,CASSFDSISYNEQFF,TRBJ2-1,.,TRBV28
TGTGCCAGTAGACGCGGGACTAGCCGCACAGATACGCAGTATTTT,CASRRGTSRTDTQYF,TRBJ2-3,TRBD2,TRBV19